The sequence of this TCR beta chain was determined in a study of shared clonotypes between healthy human individuals. Overall study results and limits: Clonotype sharing among donors likely depends on sequencing depth. Lower generation probabilities were found for non-shared clonotypes than for those shared by all four donors. Blood was the sole source, and tissue repertoires probably differ.

As for this clone: Its antigen is currently unknown.

In the original workflow: There were no quality scores in the junction-only immunoSEQ sequences, so filtering differed. Sequenced by immunoSEQ multiplex PCR; TCRdb stores in-frame clones only, minus some. The V and J calls and clone size come from that table; D and trimming were worked out from the DNA. The table lists about 2 million clones, about 95% of them singletons. The CDR3 consists of 19 residues. CDR1 and CDR2 from the germline V gene are SEHNR and FQNEAQ (reference sequence). V lost 5 bases, J lost 2 bases, and 20 bases stayed unmatched. CD45RO-negative, CCR7-selected cells formed the naive CD8 fraction, which excluded terminally differentiated effector memory CD45RA+ cells.

The chain couples TRBV7-9 to TRBJ2-7, with 8 bases that match TRBD2. This TCR derives from a young man in good health. The sequenced sample was naive CD8+ T cells sorted from blood. The CDR3 coding sequence is TGTGCCAGCAGCCGAGAAATGGGTGGTAGCGGGACGAAAACCTACGAGCAGTACTTC. As protein: CASSREMGGSGTKTYEQYF.